These T cell receptor beta chains were read from a single sample in a study of T cell responses to AZD1222 COVID-19 vaccine. Repertoires were generated with immunoSEQ multiplex PCR, while TCRdb's copy carries only in-frame clones and drops some. The table has 100,000 to 130,000 clones, about 90% seen once. Source: peripheral blood, taken on day 0 of AZD1222 vaccination. All receptors come from an adult in good health. Each CDR3 is given with its conserved first and last residue. A D gene is named only where the DNA matches it firmly. Clone size is given for some rows only: seen once, a few or many times, or a class if the clone is expanded.

J: TRBJ2-4
V: TRBV20-1
size: -
D: TRBD1
CDR3: CSADRAIQYF
DNA: TGCAGTGCTGACAGGGCCATTCAGTACTTC

J: TRBJ1-5
V: TRBV27
size: -
D: -
CDR3: CASSMDRSLTRHF
DNA: TGTGCCAGCAGCATGGACCGATCCCTCACTAGGCATTTT

J: TRBJ2-1
V: TRBV19
size: -
D: TRBD2
CDR3: CASSPRTAGLILFF
DNA: TGTGCCAGTAGTCCACGTACGGCGGGACTAATTTTGTTCTTC

J: TRBJ2-7
V: TRBV7-8
size: -
D: TRBD1
CDR3: CASSLGLTGGVSYEQYF
DNA: TGTGCCAGCAGCTTAGGGCTAACAGGGGGCGTAAGCTACGAGCAGTACTTC

J: TRBJ2-7
V: TRBV18
size: -
D: TRBD1
CDR3: CASSLGTGSYEQYF
DNA: TGTGCCAGCTCACTTGGGACAGGGTCCTACGAGCAGTACTTC

J: TRBJ2-7
V: TRBV5-1
size: many
D: TRBD1
CDR3: CASSSIGQGREQYF
DNA: TGCGCCAGCAGCTCAATAGGACAGGGCAGGGAGCAGTACTTC

J: TRBJ2-7
V: TRBV21-1
size: -
D: -
CDR3: CATIPGGRFYEQYF
DNA: TGTGCCACTATCCCAGGGGGGCGCTTCTACGAGCAGTACTTC

J: TRBJ2-1
V: TRBV5-1
size: -
D: -
CDR3: CASSLDRNHNEQFF
DNA: TGCGCCAGCAGCTTGGACAGGAATCACAATGAGCAGTTCTTC

J: TRBJ1-5
V: TRBV7-2
size: -
D: -
CDR3: CASSLVFRNQPQHF
DNA: TGTGCCAGCAGCTTAGTATTCCGCAATCAGCCCCAGCATTTT

J: TRBJ2-7
V: TRBV29-1
size: -
D: TRBD2
CDR3: CSVEDGVTSGYEQYF
DNA: TGCAGCGTTGAAGATGGGGTGACTAGCGGTTACGAGCAGTACTTC

J: TRBJ2-3
V: TRBV7-9
size: -
D: -
CDR3: CASSLLVGTQYF
DNA: TGTGCCAGCAGCTTATTAGTGGGTACGCAGTATTTT

J: TRBJ1-1
V: TRBV5-1
size: once
D: -
CDR3: CASSLIGTLEAFF
DNA: TGCGCCAGCAGCTTGATTGGGACATTGGAAGCTTTCTTT